Below, 4 T cell receptor beta chains from the same sample are listed, as sequenced in a study of blood T cell repertoires in COVID-19. Data came from immunoSEQ multiplex PCR; TCRdb stores just in-frame clones and leaves some out. The sample lists about 130,000 clones, roughly 90% occurring once. Sequenced sample: peripheral blood. The receptor source for this set is a man in his sixties with active or convalescent COVID-19.

The chain carries TRBV6-5 and TRBJ1-1; a possible D gene is TRBD1 (5 bases). V was clipped by 6 bases and J by 6 bases, with 8 bases between them. The germline V gene encodes CDR1 MNHEY and CDR2 SVGAGI. The CDR3 spans 11 residues. Here the CDR3 DNA reads TGTGCCAGCAGCAGGGATTCTGAAGCTTTCTTT. Translating gives CASSRDSEAFF.

V usage is TRBV3-1 (or the pseudogene TRBV3-2) and J usage is TRBJ2-1; the match to TRBD2 covers 10 bases. This CDR3 comprises 19 residues. The germline V gene has CDR1 LGHDT and CDR2 YNNKEL (reference sequence). J gave up 6 bases and V 0 bases, and 14 bases lay outside the gene matches. CDR3 region: CASSQDPALLAGVSNEQFF. CDR3 bases: TGTGCCAGCAGCCAAGATCCGGCCCTCCTAGCGGGAGTAAGCAATGAGCAGTTCTTC.

The chain employs TRBV27 and TRBJ1-1; 7 bases match TRBD1. Germline V gene data show CDR1 as MNHEY and CDR2 as SMNVEV (reference sequence). The CDR3 sequence is 15 residues long. V shed 4 bases and J 6 bases; nucleotides not matched to a gene: 11. CDR3 protein: CASSYWDSRVPEAFF. CDR3 in DNA: TGTGCCAGCAGTTACTGGGACAGCCGCGTCCCTGAAGCTTTCTTT.

V and J are TRBV30 and TRBJ1-4; 9 bases line up with TRBD1. This CDR3 spans 13 amino acids. Germline CDR1 and CDR2: GTSNPN and SVGIG (reference sequence). J was trimmed by 7 bases and V by 3 bases; bases with no gene match: 3. CDR3 nucleotide sequence: TGTGCCTGGAGCTACAGGGGGCGTGAAAAACTGTTTTTT. Translation gives CAWSYRGREKLFF.